In its sample, the clone carrying this T cell receptor (beta chain) was seen many times. Uncontrolled infection, other autoimmune disease, pregnancy or lactation barred patients from enrollment. The data are from a study of T cells in Graves' hyperthyroidism and ophthalmopathy. Researchers took RNA transcripts and amplified the TCR beta CDR3 regions from them. Carried out on the TCR CDR3, a first-round RT-PCR used the HTBI primer set. MiXCR was run by TCRdb on the multiplex PCR reads, yielding one entry per CDR3 protein. The data contain around 600,000 distinct CDR3 sequences, over 12% of them singletons. Germline V gene data show CDR1 as SGHTA and CDR2 as FQGNSA. The CDR3 sequence is 12 residues long. V lost 7 bases and J 6 bases, leaving 10 bases between the germline ends.

This TCR was recovered from a woman aged 18-29 years with Graves' ophthalmopathy. The sequenced sample consisted of blood. The chain joins TRBV7-2 to TRBJ1-5; unclear D gene. The CDR3 sequence is CASTLAGQPQHF. The CDR3 nucleotides are TGTGCCAGCACACTCGCCGGTCAGCCCCAGCATTTT.